A selection of T cell receptor beta chains follows, all from one sample in a study of blood T cell repertoires in COVID-19. Measured with immunoSEQ multiplex PCR; TCRdb has only the in-frame clones, and not every one. Of 90,000 or so clones in the sample, about 91% were seen once. The sequenced sample consisted of peripheral blood. The receptor source for this set is a human donor with active COVID-19. The donor label of this sample is uncertain. The CDR3 runs from the conserved cysteine through the conserved F or W. D genes are given only for firm matches. Clone size, where shown, is once, few, many, or a class for clones that have expanded.

d_gene: TRBD2; j_gene: TRBJ2-2; abundance: NA; v_gene: TRBV24-1; CDR3nt: TGTGCCACCGACAGCGGGGGGGTCACCGGGGAGCTGTTTTTT; CDR3aa: CATDSGGVTGELFF
d_gene: TRBD1; j_gene: TRBJ2-1; abundance: NA; v_gene: TRBV5-5; CDR3nt: TGTGCCAGCAGCTTGGGGCAGGGGGTTAACGATGAGCAGTTCTTC; CDR3aa: CASSLGQGVNDEQFF
d_gene: NA; j_gene: TRBJ2-1; abundance: NA; v_gene: TRBV6-4; CDR3nt: TGTGCCAGCAGTGGTCGGCCGGGGGATTACAATGAGCAGTTCTTC; CDR3aa: CASSGRPGDYNEQFF
d_gene: NA; j_gene: TRBJ1-4; abundance: NA; v_gene: TRBV4-3; CDR3nt: TGCGCCAGCAGCCAAGATTCTGCGGGGAGGAATGAAAAACTGTTTTTT; CDR3aa: CASSQDSAGRNEKLFF
d_gene: NA; j_gene: TRBJ1-1; abundance: NA; v_gene: TRBV19; CDR3nt: TGTGCCAGTAGTACACCCAGGGGCTGGGGCACTGAAGCTTTCTTT; CDR3aa: CASSTPRGWGTEAFF
d_gene: TRBD1; j_gene: TRBJ1-2; abundance: NA; v_gene: TRBV27; CDR3nt: TGTGCCAGCAGTTCACTCGGACAGGGATATGGCTACACCTTC; CDR3aa: CASSSLGQGYGYTF
d_gene: NA; j_gene: TRBJ1-4; abundance: NA; v_gene: TRBV13; CDR3nt: TGTGCCAGCAGCTTAGACAGTGATAATGAAAAACTGTTTTTT; CDR3aa: CASSLDSDNEKLFF
d_gene: NA; j_gene: TRBJ2-3; abundance: NA; v_gene: TRBV3-1/TRBV3-2; CDR3nt: TGTGCCAGGACCCTAGATGATTGCACAGATACGCAGTATTTT; CDR3aa: CARTLDDCTDTQYF
d_gene: NA; j_gene: TRBJ2-3; abundance: NA; v_gene: TRBV5-4; CDR3nt: TGTGCCAGCAGCTTGTCACTAGCTCCAGATACGCAGTATTTT; CDR3aa: CASSLSLAPDTQYF
d_gene: TRBD2; j_gene: TRBJ2-3; abundance: NA; v_gene: TRBV4-3; CDR3nt: TGCGCCAGCAGCCACGAATTGCTAGCGGGGGGCCGTGGGCAAGGAGATACGCAGTATTTT; CDR3aa: CASSHELLAGGRGQGDTQYF
d_gene: NA; j_gene: TRBJ1-5; abundance: NA; v_gene: TRBV6-1; CDR3nt: TGTGCCAGCAGTGATATGATCTATAGCAATCAGCCCCAGCATTTT; CDR3aa: CASSDMIYSNQPQHF
d_gene: NA; j_gene: TRBJ1-2; abundance: NA; v_gene: TRBV16; CDR3nt: TGTGCCAGCAGCCATCGGGATGGCTACACCTTC; CDR3aa: CASSHRDGYTF
d_gene: NA; j_gene: TRBJ2-5; abundance: NA; v_gene: TRBV10-3; CDR3nt: TGTGCCACGAGGACAGGACGGGAGGAGACCCAGTACTTC; CDR3aa: CATRTGREETQYF
d_gene: NA; j_gene: TRBJ1-1; abundance: NA; v_gene: TRBV5-1; CDR3nt: TGCGCCAGCAGCTTGGTTTCACAGGGCATATCCGAAGCTTTCTTT; CDR3aa: CASSLVSQGISEAFF
d_gene: TRBD2; j_gene: TRBJ2-1; abundance: NA; v_gene: TRBV5-1; CDR3nt: TGCGCCAGCAGCTCCGGACTAGCGGGGGGGCGGTACAATGAGCAGTTCTTC; CDR3aa: CASSSGLAGGRYNEQFF
d_gene: TRBD1; j_gene: TRBJ1-1; abundance: once; v_gene: TRBV19; CDR3nt: TGTGCCAGTAGTAGGGCCACCGGGACAGGTAACACTGAAGCTTTCTTT; CDR3aa: CASSRATGTGNTEAFF
d_gene: NA; j_gene: TRBJ1-2; abundance: NA; v_gene: TRBV7-3; CDR3nt: TGTGCCAGCAGCCCTACGGCAGGGGAACACTATGGCTACACCTTC; CDR3aa: CASSPTAGEHYGYTF
d_gene: TRBD1; j_gene: TRBJ1-1; abundance: NA; v_gene: TRBV2; CDR3nt: TGTGCCAGCAGAGAGGGACAGAGCCCGAACACTGAAGCTTTCTTT; CDR3aa: CASREGQSPNTEAFF
d_gene: NA; j_gene: TRBJ2-3; abundance: NA; v_gene: TRBV2; CDR3nt: TGTGCCAGCAGTGTTACGGGGAGAGGAACAGATACGCAGTATTTT; CDR3aa: CASSVTGRGTDTQYF
d_gene: TRBD1; j_gene: TRBJ2-3; abundance: NA; v_gene: TRBV5-1; CDR3nt: TGCGCCAGCAGCCGGTCGACAGGGGAAGGAGATACGCAGTATTTT; CDR3aa: CASSRSTGEGDTQYF
d_gene: NA; j_gene: TRBJ2-7; abundance: NA; v_gene: TRBV28; CDR3nt: TGTGCCAGCAGTGGATTGGGGGGGGCCCACTACGAGCAGTACTTC; CDR3aa: CASSGLGGAHYEQYF
d_gene: TRBD1; j_gene: TRBJ2-7; abundance: NA; v_gene: TRBV7-9; CDR3nt: TGTGCCAGCAGCCTGACAGGGACCGAGCAGTACTTC; CDR3aa: CASSLTGTEQYF
d_gene: TRBD1; j_gene: TRBJ2-5; abundance: NA; v_gene: TRBV5-6; CDR3nt: TGTGCCAGTAGAGACAGGGGTATGTGGGAGACCCAGTACTTC; CDR3aa: CASRDRGMWETQYF
d_gene: TRBD1; j_gene: TRBJ2-7; abundance: NA; v_gene: TRBV5-1; CDR3nt: TGCGCCAGCAGCTTACGTACAGGGGACCCCTACGAGCAGTACTTC; CDR3aa: CASSLRTGDPYEQYF
d_gene: NA; j_gene: TRBJ1-5; abundance: once; v_gene: TRBV19; CDR3nt: TGTGCCAGTAGAAATAAGGTCGGGGGTCAGCCCCAGCATTTT; CDR3aa: CASRNKVGGQPQHF
d_gene: TRBD2; j_gene: TRBJ2-3; abundance: NA; v_gene: TRBV10-3; CDR3nt: TGTGCCATCAGTGAAACCGTCCGACTAGCGAAGGCAGATACGCAGTATTTT; CDR3aa: CAISETVRLAKADTQYF
d_gene: NA; j_gene: TRBJ1-5; abundance: once; v_gene: TRBV5-6; CDR3nt: TGTGCCAGCAGCCTAGGGGTGGGGCAGGGCAATCAGCCCCAGCATTTT; CDR3aa: CASSLGVGQGNQPQHF
d_gene: NA; j_gene: TRBJ2-1; abundance: NA; v_gene: TRBV7-9; CDR3nt: TGTGCCAGCAGCCCATACAGACTAGAGATGGGAAATGAGCAGTTCTTC; CDR3aa: CASSPYRLEMGNEQFF
d_gene: NA; j_gene: TRBJ2-3; abundance: NA; v_gene: TRBV27; CDR3nt: TGTGCCAGCAGTTTAGTTAGCGGAACAGATACGCAGTATTTT; CDR3aa: CASSLVSGTDTQYF
d_gene: NA; j_gene: TRBJ1-2; abundance: NA; v_gene: TRBV5-4; CDR3nt: TGTGCCAGCATCGAAGCCGACAGGTCCTATGGCTACACCTTC; CDR3aa: CASIEADRSYGYTF
d_gene: NA; j_gene: TRBJ2-7; abundance: NA; v_gene: TRBV1; CDR3nt: TGCACCAGCAGCCACGTGGTGGCGGGGGCCGAAGAGCAGTACTTC; CDR3aa: CTSSHVVAGAEEQYF
d_gene: TRBD1; j_gene: TRBJ2-7; abundance: NA; v_gene: TRBV5-1; CDR3nt: TGCGCCAGCAGCCGGGACAGGGAAAGGGCCGAGCAGTACTTC; CDR3aa: CASSRDRERAEQYF
d_gene: TRBD2; j_gene: TRBJ2-2; abundance: NA; v_gene: TRBV10-3; CDR3nt: TGTGCCATCAGTGAGGGGGGGGAAGCCGGGGAGCTGTTTTTT; CDR3aa: CAISEGGEAGELFF
d_gene: NA; j_gene: TRBJ2-5; abundance: few; v_gene: TRBV7-2; CDR3nt: TGTGCCAGCAGCCCCACGATTGACAGGTTGGAGACCCAGTACTTC; CDR3aa: CASSPTIDRLETQYF
d_gene: NA; j_gene: TRBJ2-7; abundance: NA; v_gene: TRBV5-1; CDR3nt: TGCGCCAGCAGCTTGGGTCAGGAGGGGTACGAGCAGTACTTC; CDR3aa: CASSLGQEGYEQYF
d_gene: NA; j_gene: TRBJ2-5; abundance: NA; v_gene: TRBV11-2; CDR3nt: TGTGCCAGCAGCTCCCCCCACCGGGAGAGAACACAAGAGACCCAGTACTTC; CDR3aa: CASSSPHRERTQETQYF
d_gene: TRBD1; j_gene: TRBJ2-3; abundance: NA; v_gene: TRBV28; CDR3nt: TGTGCCAGCAGGCGGACAGGGGGCACAGATACGCAGTATTTT; CDR3aa: CASRRTGGTDTQYF
d_gene: TRBD1; j_gene: TRBJ1-1; abundance: NA; v_gene: TRBV10-2; CDR3nt: TGCGCCAGCAGCCTTTGGACAGGGGGCGATGGGACTGAAGCTTTCTTT; CDR3aa: CASSLWTGGDGTEAFF
d_gene: NA; j_gene: TRBJ1-5; abundance: NA; v_gene: TRBV7-9; CDR3nt: TGTGCCAGCAGCTCAACCCCGGACAGTCAATATAGCAATCAGCCCCAGCATTTT; CDR3aa: CASSSTPDSQYSNQPQHF
d_gene: NA; j_gene: TRBJ2-3; abundance: few; v_gene: TRBV9; CDR3nt: TGTGCCAGCGGCACGGGGGACGGCACAGATACGCAGTATTTT; CDR3aa: CASGTGDGTDTQYF
d_gene: TRBD2; j_gene: TRBJ2-3; abundance: NA; v_gene: TRBV7-6; CDR3nt: TGTGCCAGCAGCGAACACCCGGGACTAGCGGGGGGGCCGCCAGATACGCAGTATTTT; CDR3aa: CASSEHPGLAGGPPDTQYF